This T cell receptor beta chain was retrieved from a study of cytomegalovirus exposure and HLA in healthy donors. The CDR3 length is 15 residues. V was pared by 0 bases and J by 0 bases, with 8 bases between. The germline V gene encodes CDR1 MNHEY and CDR2 SVGAGI. A multiplex PCR was run with 60 Vbeta primers and 13 Jbeta primers. TCRdb keeps only in-frame clones here, not all; method: immunoSEQ multiplex PCR. The sample shows about 160,000 clones, roughly 79% of them seen only once. Points on this clone: Its antigen remains unidentified.

Overall study results and limits: With further analysis later on, most CMV-associated TCR beta chains appeared HLA-restricted. Most of the TCR beta V segments (in an earlier analysis) were productive either about 87% or about 30% of the time. It was assumed in the presence/absence analyses that sequencing depth was roughly uniform across donors.

This chain connects TRBV6-5 to TRBJ1-1; no clear D gene. Sequenced: PBMCs. This TCR derives from a woman aged 50 to 65 in good health and CMV-seronegative. The DNA for the CDR3 is TGTGCCAGCAGTTACTCGAGAGGGTTGAACACTGAAGCTTTCTTT. This sequence encodes CASSYSRGLNTEAFF.